A selection of T cell receptor beta chains follows, all from one sample in a study of identifying expanded T cells in peripheral blood. The assay was immunoSEQ multiplex PCR, and TCRdb's table has in-frame clones only and misses some. The repertoire holds around 76,000 clones, with about 90% as singletons. The sequencing sample was made of blood. Source of these receptors: a person aged 18 to 69 in good health. Each CDR3 is given with its conserved first and last residue. Fields, in order: D gene, clone size, J gene, V gene, CDR3 protein, CDR3 DNA. A D gene is named only where the DNA matches it firmly. Clone size is not always given. Where it is, it says once, few, many or a class for expanded clones.

d_call: -; clone_size: -; j_call: TRBJ2-1; v_call: TRBV7-9; cdr3_aa: CASSLAGKVEQFF; cdr3_nt: TGTGCCAGCAGCTTAGCGGGGAAGGTTGAGCAGTTCTTC
d_call: -; clone_size: -; j_call: TRBJ1-2; v_call: TRBV10-3; cdr3_aa: CAISPEGGDGYTF; cdr3_nt: TGTGCCATCAGTCCCGAGGGAGGGGATGGCTACACCTTC
d_call: -; clone_size: -; j_call: TRBJ1-1; v_call: TRBV7-9; cdr3_aa: CASATGAGNTEAFF; cdr3_nt: TGTGCCAGCGCAACTGGGGCGGGGAACACTGAAGCTTTCTTT
d_call: TRBD1; clone_size: -; j_call: TRBJ1-1; v_call: TRBV4-2; cdr3_aa: CASSQDGPGQLNTEAFF; cdr3_nt: TGTGCCAGCAGCCAAGATGGCCCGGGACAGCTCAACACTGAAGCTTTCTTT
d_call: TRBD2; clone_size: -; j_call: TRBJ2-7; v_call: TRBV19; cdr3_aa: CASSKLASGSYEQYF; cdr3_nt: TGTGCCAGTAGTAAACTAGCGTCGGGGTCCTACGAGCAGTACTTC
d_call: TRBD1; clone_size: -; j_call: TRBJ1-2; v_call: TRBV28; cdr3_aa: CASSLSWGTGGADGYTF; cdr3_nt: TGTGCCAGCAGTTTGTCGTGGGGGACAGGGGGCGCGGATGGCTACACCTTC
d_call: TRBD2; clone_size: once; j_call: TRBJ2-7; v_call: TRBV7-6; cdr3_aa: CASSLTSGVILEQYF; cdr3_nt: TGTGCCAGCAGCTTGACTAGCGGGGTCATTCTCGAGCAGTACTTC
d_call: -; clone_size: -; j_call: TRBJ2-1; v_call: TRBV7-2; cdr3_aa: CASSLNGGSYNEQFF; cdr3_nt: TGTGCCAGCAGCTTAAACGGGGGCTCCTACAATGAGCAGTTCTTC
d_call: -; clone_size: -; j_call: TRBJ2-3; v_call: TRBV30; cdr3_aa: CAWSVSADTQYF; cdr3_nt: TGTGCCTGGAGTGTGTCAGCAGATACGCAGTATTTT
d_call: -; clone_size: -; j_call: TRBJ1-4; v_call: TRBV29-1; cdr3_aa: CSVLRPLDEKLFF; cdr3_nt: TGCAGCGTTCTCCGGCCTTTGGATGAAAAACTGTTTTTT
d_call: TRBD2; clone_size: -; j_call: TRBJ2-1; v_call: TRBV4-1; cdr3_aa: CASSQDGGREGRYNEQFF; cdr3_nt: TGCGCCAGCAGCCAAGATGGGGGGCGGGAGGGCCGTTACAATGAGCAGTTCTTC
d_call: -; clone_size: few; j_call: TRBJ1-2; v_call: TRBV5-5; cdr3_aa: CASSLEVPSYGYTF; cdr3_nt: TGTGCCAGCAGCTTGGAGGTCCCCTCCTATGGCTACACCTTC
d_call: -; clone_size: -; j_call: TRBJ1-2; v_call: TRBV18; cdr3_aa: CASSPNVDGDYGYTF; cdr3_nt: TGTGCCAGCTCACCAAACGTAGACGGTGACTATGGCTACACCTTC
d_call: TRBD2; clone_size: -; j_call: TRBJ2-2; v_call: TRBV4-3; cdr3_aa: CASSQDPGGDTGELFF; cdr3_nt: TGCGCCAGCAGCCAAGATCCGGGAGGGGACACCGGGGAGCTGTTTTTT
d_call: TRBD2; clone_size: -; j_call: TRBJ2-3; v_call: TRBV5-8; cdr3_aa: CASSLGGGADTQYF; cdr3_nt: TGTGCCAGCAGCTTGGGCGGGGGTGCAGATACGCAGTATTTT
d_call: -; clone_size: few; j_call: TRBJ2-3; v_call: TRBV11-2; cdr3_aa: CASSSSTGFNTDTQYF; cdr3_nt: TGTGCCAGCAGCTCCAGTACAGGGTTCAACACAGATACGCAGTATTTT
d_call: TRBD2; clone_size: -; j_call: TRBJ2-7; v_call: TRBV9; cdr3_aa: CASSVGSSGVAEQYF; cdr3_nt: TGTGCCAGCAGCGTAGGGTCTAGCGGGGTGGCCGAGCAGTACTTC
d_call: -; clone_size: -; j_call: TRBJ1-2; v_call: TRBV6-5; cdr3_aa: CASSIRDVPFPGYTF; cdr3_nt: TGTGCCAGCAGTATAAGGGACGTCCCCTTCCCTGGCTACACCTTC
d_call: -; clone_size: -; j_call: TRBJ2-1; v_call: TRBV6-5; cdr3_aa: CASSRATSSYNEQFF; cdr3_nt: TGTGCCAGCAGCCGGGCGACGTCCTCCTACAATGAGCAGTTCTTC
d_call: -; clone_size: -; j_call: TRBJ1-2; v_call: TRBV30; cdr3_aa: CAWSLVGGYTF; cdr3_nt: TGTGCCTGGAGTTTAGTTGGTGGCTACACCTTC
d_call: -; clone_size: -; j_call: TRBJ1-1; v_call: TRBV5-1; cdr3_aa: CASSPGLFTEAFF; cdr3_nt: TGCGCCAGCAGCCCGGGTTTATTCACTGAAGCTTTCTTT
d_call: -; clone_size: once; j_call: TRBJ1-5; v_call: TRBV25-1; cdr3_aa: CASGHNQPQHF; cdr3_nt: TGTGCCAGCGGACACAATCAGCCCCAGCATTTT
d_call: -; clone_size: once; j_call: TRBJ1-2; v_call: TRBV7-2; cdr3_aa: CASSLDWLSSGYTF; cdr3_nt: TGTGCCAGCAGCTTAGATTGGTTATCCTCTGGCTACACCTTC
d_call: -; clone_size: -; j_call: TRBJ1-5; v_call: TRBV7-2; cdr3_aa: CASSLGAGAQHF; cdr3_nt: TGTGCCAGCAGCTTAGGTGCGGGGGCCCAGCATTTT
d_call: -; clone_size: -; j_call: TRBJ1-2; v_call: TRBV28; cdr3_aa: CASSPPTGLYGYTF; cdr3_nt: TGTGCCAGCAGCCCCCCGACAGGTCTCTATGGCTACACCTTC
d_call: -; clone_size: once; j_call: TRBJ2-5; v_call: TRBV27; cdr3_aa: CASSSGGWETQYF; cdr3_nt: TGTGCCAGCAGTTCCGGGGGTTGGGAGACCCAGTACTTC
d_call: TRBD1; clone_size: once; j_call: TRBJ2-1; v_call: TRBV6-5; cdr3_aa: CASSQPEGQDFF; cdr3_nt: TGTGCCAGCAGTCAACCCGAGGGACAGGACTTCTTC
d_call: TRBD2; clone_size: -; j_call: TRBJ2-3; v_call: TRBV7-2; cdr3_aa: CASSIRAGGPSDTQYF; cdr3_nt: TGTGCCAGCAGCATTCGAGCGGGAGGGCCCTCAGATACGCAGTATTTT
d_call: -; clone_size: -; j_call: TRBJ1-3; v_call: TRBV2; cdr3_aa: CASARDPLSGNTIYF; cdr3_nt: TGTGCCAGTGCACGGGACCCTCTCTCTGGAAACACCATATATTTT
d_call: -; clone_size: -; j_call: TRBJ1-1; v_call: TRBV19; cdr3_aa: CASIGYGTEAFF; cdr3_nt: TGTGCCAGTATAGGGTATGGCACTGAAGCTTTCTTT
d_call: TRBD1; clone_size: -; j_call: TRBJ2-7; v_call: TRBV9; cdr3_aa: CASSVGRTGGLYEQYF; cdr3_nt: TGTGCCAGCAGCGTAGGAAGGACAGGGGGTCTCTACGAGCAGTACTTC
d_call: TRBD2; clone_size: -; j_call: TRBJ2-1; v_call: TRBV6-5; cdr3_aa: CASRKRENRNEQFF; cdr3_nt: TGTGCCAGCCGTAAGCGGGAGAATCGGAATGAGCAGTTCTTC
d_call: TRBD2; clone_size: -; j_call: TRBJ2-3; v_call: TRBV15; cdr3_aa: CATSRSSAGVDTQYF; cdr3_nt: TGTGCCACCAGCAGATCCTCAGCGGGGGTGGATACGCAGTATTTT
d_call: -; clone_size: -; j_call: TRBJ2-3; v_call: TRBV4-2; cdr3_aa: CASSQDWKSTDTQYF; cdr3_nt: TGTGCCAGCAGCCAAGATTGGAAGTCAACAGATACGCAGTATTTT
d_call: -; clone_size: few; j_call: TRBJ1-6; v_call: TRBV25-1; cdr3_aa: CASGPVREALHF; cdr3_nt: TGTGCCAGCGGGCCGGTTCGGGAGGCCCTCCACTTT
d_call: -; clone_size: -; j_call: TRBJ2-5; v_call: TRBV5-6; cdr3_aa: CASSLTPTLRETQYF; cdr3_nt: TGTGCCAGCAGCTTAACCCCAACCCTTCGAGAGACCCAGTACTTC
d_call: -; clone_size: -; j_call: TRBJ1-1; v_call: TRBV6-1; cdr3_aa: CAISESLGAGWDTEAFF; cdr3_nt: TGTGCCATCAGTGAGTCTTTAGGGGCAGGATGGGACACTGAAGCTTTCTTT
d_call: -; clone_size: once; j_call: TRBJ1-2; v_call: TRBV4-3; cdr3_aa: CASSQEMSRVYNYGYTF; cdr3_nt: TGCGCCAGCAGCCAAGAGATGAGTCGGGTCTATAACTATGGCTACACCTTC